The subject of this entry is one T cell receptor beta chain. The sample originates from a study of monozygotic twins with inflammatory bowel disease. TCRdb re-called the 5' RACE reads, yielding one record per CDR3 amino acid sequence without DNA. Across about 160,000 distinct CDR3 sequences, the top ten clones capture more than 2.5% of the sample. Germline V gene data show CDR1 as WNHNN and CDR2 as SYGVQD (reference sequence). CDR3 length: 16 residues. Source material: blood. The chain links TRBV10-1 to TRBJ2-1; without DNA, the TCRdb call of TRBD2 cannot be checked. The receptor comes from a human donor with ulcerative colitis or Crohn's disease, or a healthy co-twin of an affected twin (not recorded which). The CDR3 loop is CASSESLAGGPGEQFF.